The TCR beta chain under discussion was sequenced for a study of OX40 agonist ivuxolimab in advanced cancers. Regarding the study in general: Ivuxolimab was an agonistic, fully human IgG2 monoclonal antibody directed against OX40 (CD134), a costimulatory receptor. Intravenous ivuxolimab was administered to patients every 2 weeks at six dose levels: 0.01, 0.1, 0.3, 1.5, 3 and 10 mg/kg. Among the roughly 52 dose-escalation patients, about 19 had hepatocellular carcinoma, roughly 15 melanoma, 9 renal cell carcinoma and 9 head and neck cancer. In the dose-escalation cohort, 82.7% of patients were male, and the mean age was approximately 64 years, with a range of about 23 to 90. Prior anti-PD-1, anti-PD-L1 or anti-CTLA-4 therapy was permitted, and 35% to 40% of dose-escalation patients had received checkpoint inhibitors. Partial responses were achieved by three dose-escalation patients, of whom one had hepatocellular carcinoma and two had cutaneous melanoma. Peripheral TCRbeta sequencing aimed to test whether ivuxolimab altered TCR sequence diversity and caused clonal T-cell expansion. The paper describes the monotherapy dose-escalation part (N = 52 patients) of the phase I trial of ivuxolimab. Study-wide findings and limitations: After ivuxolimab, CD8+ T cells had more expanded clones than CD4+ T cells on average. Low levels of normalized T-cell clonal expansion were also seen in some nonresponding patients. In partial responders in the 0.1-3.0 mg/kg groups, normalized peripheral clonal expansion was found to be among the lowest, especially among CD8+ T cells. At doses from 0.1 to 3.0 mg/kg, clonal expansion was seen in both CD4+ and CD8+ blood T cells between baseline and week 6. Antigen specificity was not determined for the clonally expanded peripheral T cells.

In regard to this clone: The antigen it recognizes is unknown. It has no much larger one-base neighbor in the sample; base qualities were not kept.

Patients with autoimmune disease history or receiving systemic immunosuppression were excluded from the trial. Peripheral blood for TCR sequencing was collected from all dose cohorts at baseline, on cycle 4 day 1, and on cycle 7 day 1. The samples were taken from a phase I, first-in-human, multicenter, open-label dose-escalation trial of ivuxolimab. The trial enrolled adults with locally advanced or metastatic head and neck squamous cell, hepatocellular, melanoma or renal cell carcinoma. CD4+ and CD8+ T cells were sorted separately from peripheral blood before TCR sequencing. CDR1 and CDR2 were assigned from the germline V gene as SNHLY and FYNNEI. Deletion took 8 bases off V and 2 bases off J, with a span of 10 bases between the germline ends. The CDR3 goes from the cysteine to the phenylalanine over 13 residues. Just the 39-base CDR3 DNA is kept, in frame starting at base 1. For sequencing of the TCRbeta CDR3 region, genomic DNA was extracted from the sorted cells. TCRbeta CDR3 regions were sequenced using the immunoSEQ Assay. The immuneACCESS repertoire file appears here via TCRdb, limited to in-frame rearrangements. These files lack a portion of the clones; in checked studies, under half of the deficit traces to unresolved V genes, and the cause of the others is not known. The sample records tens of thousands of clones, 70% to 90% of which are singletons. The leading ten clones occupy around 12% of the sample.

The receptor's source is an adult with an advanced solid tumor such as melanoma, head and neck, liver or kidney cancer. The source was CD4+ or CD8+ T cells sorted from blood, collected in a trial of the OX40 agonist ivuxolimab. The chain is assembled from TRBV2 and TRBJ1-5; the D gene identity is not certain. The CDR3 region reads CASCPGRNQPQHF. The sequence in DNA is TGTGCCAGCTGTCCGGGTCGCAATCAGCCCCAGCATTTT.